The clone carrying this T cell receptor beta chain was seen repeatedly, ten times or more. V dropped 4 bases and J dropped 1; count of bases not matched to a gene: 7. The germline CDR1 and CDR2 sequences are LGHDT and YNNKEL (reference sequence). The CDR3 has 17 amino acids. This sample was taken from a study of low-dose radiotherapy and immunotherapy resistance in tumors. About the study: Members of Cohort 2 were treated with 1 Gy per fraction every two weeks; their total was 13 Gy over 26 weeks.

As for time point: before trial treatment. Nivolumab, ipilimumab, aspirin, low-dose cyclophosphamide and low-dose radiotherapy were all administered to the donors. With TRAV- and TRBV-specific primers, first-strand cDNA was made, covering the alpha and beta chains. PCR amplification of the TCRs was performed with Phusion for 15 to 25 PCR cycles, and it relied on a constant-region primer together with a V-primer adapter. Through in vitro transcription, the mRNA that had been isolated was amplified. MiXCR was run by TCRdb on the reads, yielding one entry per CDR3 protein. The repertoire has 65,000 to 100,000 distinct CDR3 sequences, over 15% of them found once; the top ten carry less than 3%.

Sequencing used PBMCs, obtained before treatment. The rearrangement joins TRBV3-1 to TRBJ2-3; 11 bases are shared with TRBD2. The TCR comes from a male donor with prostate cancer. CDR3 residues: CASSLRSSGGGTDTQYF. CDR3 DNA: TGTGCCAGCAGCCTTCGGAGTAGCGGGGGGGGCACAGATACGCAGTATTTT.